This T cell receptor beta chain was captured in a study of early T cells in non-severe SARS-CoV-2 infection (dated by TCRdb to 2020 to 2022). General notes on the study: Because TCR sequencing relied on bulk RNA taken from unsorted whole blood, pairing of alpha and beta chains was not possible. Results the study describes overall, beyond this receptor: VDJdb matching was skewed toward anti-spike CD8 responses, so virus-specific expansions were likely underestimated and private and CD4 specificities were missed.

Receptors were amplified or captured by 5' RACE. TCRdb shows the sequencer as NextSeq 500. In the TCR library protocol, unique molecular identifiers were attached to individual cDNA molecules to correct for PCR bias and sequencing error. Sequencing covered both TCR alpha and beta chains, and within each sample the abundances of alpha and beta sequences were tightly co-correlated. The study's own analysis went as follows. V gene, J gene and CDR3 annotation of TCR sequences was performed with Decombinator V4. Expanded TCRs were defined as changing significantly between any two time points under a Poisson model with p below 0.0001. TCR abundances were normalised to the total number of TCRs sequenced in each sample and reported as counts per million. MAIT TCRs were defined by TRAV1-2 paired with TRAJ12, TRAJ20 or TRAJ33, and iNKT TCRs by TRAV10 paired with TRAJ18. A search of VDJdb, accessed on 1 November 2021, was run for TCRs annotated to CMV, EBV and SARS-CoV-2, with TCRs annotated for multiple antigens excluded. TCRdb handled the public reads itself, with Q25 trimming in fastp and clone calling in MiXCR, and kept productive beta chains. Each entry merges the rows of one CDR3 protein and shows their most common DNA and genes. In this record, the V and J calls reflect TCRdb's handling and not the investigators' own analysis. For this sample the table gives 90,000 to 100,000 distinct CDR3 sequences, of which around 13% were detected only once. Over 2% of the sample goes to the ten largest clones.

This clonotype was counted at least ten times. The specificity of this receptor is unknown. No qualities accompany the bases; no much larger clone lies one base away. A case-control design nested within a healthcare worker cohort in London, UK, was used, with weekly nasopharyngeal swab PCR tests and blood sampling performed. Healthcare workers were recruited during the week of the UK lockdown, between 23 and 31 March 2020, and followed weekly for up to roughly 15 weeks. In the germline V gene, CDR1 corresponds to SGHVS and CDR2 to FNYEAQ. V is cut by 2 bases and J by 5 bases, and the space between the germline ends is 15 bases. From the cysteine through the phenylalanine, the CDR3 covers 15 amino acids. Only the CDR3 DNA is retained, 45 bases long and in frame from the first base.

Recombination joined TRBV7-6 with TRBJ1-1; TRBD1 might be the D gene, on 5 matching bases. Input material: whole blood. The sequence derives from an adult who was a healthcare worker with PCR-confirmed SARS-CoV-2 infection or an uninfected control (not recorded which). In nucleotides, the sequence is TGTGCCAGCAGCTTAAACCAGCAGGGAGAGACTGAAGCTTTCTTT. Its protein is CASSLNQQGETEAFF.